Below, 21 T cell receptor beta chains from the same sample are listed, as sequenced in a study of CD8 T cells in Susac syndrome. Random hexamers were used to reverse transcribe 0.5 to 1 ug of RNA. TCRdb used MiXCR to reprocess the immunoSEQ multiplex PCR reads, holding one entry per CDR3 protein. In the table there are about 130,000 distinct CDR3 sequences, just under 95% of which are singletons. The sequencing sample was made of CD4+ T cells from PBMCs. Source of these receptors: a human donor in good health.

V is TRBV5-1 and J is TRBJ2-7; 8 positions agree with TRBD1. There are 13 residues in the CDR3. CDR1 is SGHRS, CDR2 YFSETQ, per germline. J gave up 6 bases and V 2 bases, and 4 bases lay outside the gene matches. CDR3 in amino acids: CASSLGQGLEQYF. As DNA, the CDR3 is TGCGCCAGCAGCTTAGGACAGGGCCTCGAGCAGTACTTC.

The chain has TRBV5-1 and TRBJ2-2, with 13 nucleotides matching TRBD2. V gave up 4 bases and J gave up 3 bases; unmatched junction bases: 15. CDR3 length: 20 amino acids. From germline, CDR1 is SGHRS and CDR2 YFSETQ. CDR3: CASSPLGLAGVTIHTGELFF. As DNA, the CDR3 is TGCGCCAGCAGCCCCCTCGGACTAGCGGGAGTTACGATCCACACCGGGGAGCTGTTTTTT.

The J gene is TRBJ1-5, the V gene TRBV6-2 or TRBV6-3; a weak D match, TRBD1 (6 bases). The CDR3 is 15 residues long. Per germline, CDR1 MNHEY and CDR2 SVGEGT. Trimming shortened V by 4 bases and J by 4 bases, and 14 bases separated the two germline ends. For the CDR3, the DNA is TGTGCCAGCAGTTGGTACCAGGGGAATAATCAGCCCCAGCATTTT. It codes for CASSWYQGNNQPQHF.

CDR3 sequence reads: CASGPGQGSSQPQHF. CDR3 sequence (DNA): TGTGCCAGCGGCCCGGGACAGGGAAGTTCTCAGCCCCAGCATTTT. The chain recombines TRBV2 with TRBJ1-5, with 9 bases identical to TRBD1. CDR1 and CDR2 from the germline V gene are SNHLY and FYNNEI. The CDR3 sequence is 15 residues long. Trimming cost V 8 bases and J 6 bases; bases outside gene matches: 11.

This clonotype has a single count. The V and J genes are TRBV30 and TRBJ2-2; no clear D gene. Germline V gene lookup returns CDR1 GTSNPN and CDR2 SVGIG (reference sequence). This CDR3 has 15 residues. The germline V and J ends were trimmed by 3 bases and 4 bases, with 15 bases remaining between them. The CDR3 is CAWRPSTGITGELFF. In nucleotides, the CDR3 is TGTGCCTGGAGGCCCTCTACGGGCATCACCGGGGAGCTGTTTTTT.

The chain employs TRBV5-1 and TRBJ2-7; D unclear. This CDR3 is 13 amino acids long. CDR1 SGHRS and CDR2 YFSETQ come from the germline V gene. V lost 4 bases, J lost 3 bases, and 11 bases lay in between. CDR3 nucleotides: TGCGCCAGCAGCCCGGACGCGGTCTACGAGCAGTACTTC. Amino acids: CASSPDAVYEQYF. The variable domain in full, with the rest retrieved from reference TRBV5-1 and TRBJ2-7, is KAGVTQTPRYLIKTRGQQVTLSCSPISGHRSVSWYQQTPGQGLQFLFEYFSETQRNKGNFPGRFSGRQFSNSRSEMNVSTLELGDSALYLCASSPDAVYEQYFGPGTRLTVT.

On this clonotype itself: The conserved phenylalanine or tryptophan normally closing the CDR3 is absent here, so this likely arose from a read error. This chain connects TRBV3-1 to TRBJ2-2; maybe TRBD2 (5 bases). V shed 8 bases and J shed 4 bases, with 14 bases lying between them. Germline-derived CDR1 and CDR2 are LGHDT and YNNKEL (reference sequence). This CDR3 contains 14 residues. The CDR3 nucleotides read TGTGCCAGCGGTCCACAGCGGAGCACCGGGGAGCTGTTTCTT. It is translated as CASGPQRSTGELFL.

The V call is TRBV20-1, the J call TRBJ2-3; the match to TRBD2 covers 8 bases. The CDR3 length is 13 residues. The junction had 10 bases not matched to a gene; V was cut back by 8 bases and J by 6 bases. Germline CDR1 is DFQATT and CDR2 is SNEGSKA (reference sequence). The CDR3 loop is CSSKAGAGDTQYF. In DNA, the CDR3 is TGCAGTTCTAAAGCGGGAGCGGGCGATACGCAGTATTTT.

The chain recombines TRBV5-8 with TRBJ2-2, with 7 bases lining up with TRBD1. J gave up 3 bases and V 5 bases, and 7 bases lay outside the gene matches. The CDR3 is 15 residues long. Germline values: CDR1 SGHTS, CDR2 YDEGEE. CDR3 nucleotides: TGTGCCAGCAGTCGCACCGGGACAGACACCGGGGAGCTGTTTTTT. Its translation: CASSRTGTDTGELFF.

V and J are TRBV3-1 and TRBJ1-1, with D possibly TRBD1 on 5 matching bases. This CDR3 has 16 amino acids. Germline V gene lookup returns CDR1 LGHDT and CDR2 YNNKEL (reference sequence). V shed 4 bases and J shed 2 bases, with 17 bases lying between them. CDR3 nucleotides: TGTGCCAGCAGCCCTTTTCGGGGGGGAAGTAACACTGAAGCTTTCTTT. Residues: CASSPFRGGSNTEAFF.

In this sample, this clonotype turned up once. J is TRBJ2-2 and V is TRBV18; 10 nucleotides agree with TRBD1. The CDR3 length is 16 residues. Germline CDR1 reads KGHSH; CDR2 reads LQKENI. Trimming removed 2 bases from V and 6 bases from J; junction bases left unmatched: 6. This CDR3 reads CASSPSGTGDPGELFF. The CDR3 region has the DNA TGTGCCAGCTCACCATCTGGGACAGGGGATCCCGGGGAGCTGTTTTTT.

CDR3 in amino acids: CASSQEGGLSYGYTF. CDR3 nucleotides: TGCGCCAGCAGCCAAGAAGGGGGGCTGAGCTATGGCTACACCTTC. This chain links TRBV4-1 with TRBJ1-2; maybe TRBD1 (6 bases). Germline CDR1 MGHRA, CDR2 YSYEKL. The CDR3 consists of 15 residues. V lost 0 bases and J 4 bases, leaving 12 bases between the germline ends.

The V gene is TRBV7-2, the J gene TRBJ2-7; 8 nucleotides align to TRBD2. Unmatched junction bases numbered 12, after V lost 1 base and J lost 4 bases. CDR1 is SGHTA and CDR2 is FQGNSA in the germline V gene. The CDR3 is made up of 17 amino acids. The CDR3 spells CASSLGVLREAPYEQYF. The CDR3 nucleotides read TGTGCCAGCAGCTTAGGAGTCTTGCGGGAGGCCCCGTACGAGCAGTACTTC.

This clonotype appeared a single time. This chain joins TRBV20-1 and TRBJ2-7; TRBD1 matches at 11 bases. Germline CDR1 DFQATT, CDR2 SNEGSKA (reference sequence). The CDR3 has 13 amino acids. The V segment lost 6 bases and the J segment 7 bases; nucleotides outside the gene matches: 8. CDR3 DNA sequence: TGCAGTGCCCTCGGACAGGGGGCAAGGGAGCAGTACTTC. Its translation: CSALGQGAREQYF.

The chain recombines TRBV4-3 with TRBJ2-1; 7 bases agree with TRBD2. Germline V gene lookup returns CDR1 LGHNA and CDR2 YSLEER. With 0 bases clipped from V and 2 bases from J, the junction kept 7 bases outside the gene matches. The CDR3 totals 17 residues. Written as DNA, the CDR3 is TGCGCCAGCAGCCAAGATCACACTAGCGAAACCTACAATGAGCAGTTCTTC. Translation: CASSQDHTSETYNEQFF.

The V gene is TRBV5-6, the J gene TRBJ2-2, with 8 positions matching TRBD2. Germline V gene sequence: CDR1 SGHDT, CDR2 YYEEEE. V gave up 2 bases and J gave up 2 bases; unmatched junction bases: 5. The CDR3 is made up of 16 amino acids. CDR3 sequence (DNA): TGTGCCAGCAGCTTCGTCGGGAGGGCCAACACCGGGGAGCTGTTTTTT. Its protein product is CASSFVGRANTGELFF.

The chain is built from TRBV5-1 and TRBJ1-2, with D perhaps TRBD1 (5 bases). There are 15 residues in the CDR3. V dropped 0 bases and J dropped 3 bases, with 12 bases sitting between them. Germline V gene sequence: CDR1 SGHRS, CDR2 YFSETQ. The chain's CDR3 is CASSLAVDRDYGYTF. CDR3 DNA: TGCGCCAGCAGCTTGGCCGTTGACAGAGACTATGGCTACACCTTC.

V and J are TRBV14 and TRBJ2-2; 8 nucleotides match TRBD1. V trimming: 0 bases; J trimming: 3 bases; junction bases outside the gene matches: 6. CDR1 and CDR2 (germline): SGHDN, FVKESK. CDR3 length: 17 residues. The CDR3 bases are TGTGCCAGCAGCCAAGACCGAAGGACAGGGTACACCGGGGAGCTGTTTTTT. Translation: CASSQDRRTGYTGELFF.

The CDR3 DNA reads TGTGCCAGCTCACCCGACTCCTTGGGAGAGCAGTACTTC. This gives the protein CASSPDSLGEQYF. This chain joins TRBV18 and TRBJ2-7; no definite D call. Germline V lookup: CDR1 KGHSH, CDR2 LQKENI. Trimming shortened V by 3 bases and J by 7 bases, and 13 bases separated the two germline ends. The CDR3 is made up of 13 amino acids.

J is TRBJ2-4 and V is TRBV2; D perhaps matches TRBD2 (6 bases). The CDR3 contains 14 residues. Deletions cut 5 bases from V and 0 bases from J, with 8 bases between. Germline CDR1 and CDR2: SNHLY and FYNNEI. Here the CDR3 reads CASSRGLAKNIQYF. The CDR3 DNA reads TGTGCCAGCAGTCGGGGACTAGCCAAAAACATTCAGTACTTC.

The rearrangement uses TRBV15 and TRBJ2-1, with 8 bases matching TRBD2. Germline CDR1 LNHNV, CDR2 YYDKDF (reference sequence). The trim removed 1 base at V and 4 bases at J, leaving 6 bases unmatched. This CDR3 comprises 16 residues. Written as DNA, the CDR3 is TGTGCCACCAGCAGAGGACTTAGCGGGAAGTACAATGAGCAGTTCTTC. It codes for CATSRGLSGKYNEQFF.